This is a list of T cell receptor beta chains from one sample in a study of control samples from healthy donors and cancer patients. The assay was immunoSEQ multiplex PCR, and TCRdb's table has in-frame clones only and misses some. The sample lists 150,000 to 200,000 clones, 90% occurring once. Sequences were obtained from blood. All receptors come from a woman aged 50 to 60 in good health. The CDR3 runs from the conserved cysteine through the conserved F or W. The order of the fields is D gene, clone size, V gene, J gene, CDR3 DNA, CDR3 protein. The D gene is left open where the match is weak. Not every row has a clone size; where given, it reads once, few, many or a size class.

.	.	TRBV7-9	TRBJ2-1	TGTGCCAGCCACGGCGAAAATACATACAATGAGCAGTTCTTC	CASHGENTYNEQFF
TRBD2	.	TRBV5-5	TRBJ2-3	TGTGCCAGCAGCCTCCTGTTCAGCGGGGGGGCCGGAGATACGCAGTATTTT	CASSLLFSGGAGDTQYF
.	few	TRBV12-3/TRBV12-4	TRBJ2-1	TGTGCCAGCAGTTCGACAGGGAGGAGTGAGCAGTTCTTC	CASSSTGRSEQFF
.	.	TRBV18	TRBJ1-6	TGTGCCAGCTCACCCCAGGGGTCTTATAATTCACCCCTCCACTTT	CASSPQGSYNSPLHF
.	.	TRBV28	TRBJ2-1	TGTGCCAGCAGTTTCGGCTACAATGAGCAGTTCTTC	CASSFGYNEQFF
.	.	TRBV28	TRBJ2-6	TGTGCCAGCAGTTTAGGGGGAATGGGCTCTGGGGCCAACGTCCTGACTTTC	CASSLGGMGSGANVLTF
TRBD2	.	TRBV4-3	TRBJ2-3	TGCGCCAGCAGCCAAACTAGCGGGGGGGCCACAGATACGCAGTATTTT	CASSQTSGGATDTQYF
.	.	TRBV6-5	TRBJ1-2	TGTGCCAGCAAACGGGCGGGGTACTATGGCTACACCTTC	CASKRAGYYGYTF
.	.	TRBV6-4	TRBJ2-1	TGTGCCAGCAGTGCCTCCAATGAGCAGTTCAATGAGCAGTTCTTC	CASSASNEQFNEQFF
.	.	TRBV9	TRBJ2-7	TGTGCCGTAGGGACTGAGGGGCTAAGGAGCTCCTACGAGCAGTACTTC	CAVGTEGLRSSYEQYF
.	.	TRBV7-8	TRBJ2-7	TGTGCCAGCAGCCCTACATCCGGGAGCTCCTACGAGCAGTACTTC	CASSPTSGSSYEQYF
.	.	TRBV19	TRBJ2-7	TGTGCCAGCCAACCTGCCGGGAGAAGGGACGAGCAGTACTTC	CASQPAGRRDEQYF
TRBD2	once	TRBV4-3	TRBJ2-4	TGCGCCAGCAGCCTAATACCTGGGACTAGCGGGGGGGCCAAAAACATTCAGTACTTC	CASSLIPGTSGGAKNIQYF
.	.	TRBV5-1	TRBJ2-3	TGCGCCAGCAGCTCTGAGCGGGGCACAGATACGCAGTATTTT	CASSSERGTDTQYF
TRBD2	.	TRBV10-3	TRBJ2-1	TGTGCCATCAGTGACTTTCTGGGACTAGCGGGGGGGAATGAGCAGTTCTTC	CAISDFLGLAGGNEQFF
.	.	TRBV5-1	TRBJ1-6	TGCGCCAGCAGTTTGGCCGGGTATTCACCCCTCCACTTT	CASSLAGYSPLHF
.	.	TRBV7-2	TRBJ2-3	TGTGCCAGCAGCTTAGTTGGGGTCGATACGCAGTATTTT	CASSLVGVDTQYF
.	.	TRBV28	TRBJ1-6	TGTGCCAGCAGTTTCAGACAGAGGCCCCTCCACTTT	CASSFRQRPLHF
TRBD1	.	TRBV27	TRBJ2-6	TGTGCCAGCCGACAGGGGACCTCTGGGGCCAACGTCCTGACTTTC	CASRQGTSGANVLTF
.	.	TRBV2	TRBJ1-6	TGTGCCAGCAGCACAGGGTTCTATAATTCACCCCTCCACTTT	CASSTGFYNSPLHF
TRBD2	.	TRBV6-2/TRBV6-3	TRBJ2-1	TGTGCCAGCAGTTGGGACCTAGCGGGAGGTCTGGCCAATGAGCAGTTCTTC	CASSWDLAGGLANEQFF
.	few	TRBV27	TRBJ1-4	TGTGCCAGCAGTCGTAAGATTAATGAAAAACTGTTTTTT	CASSRKINEKLFF
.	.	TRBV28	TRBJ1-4	TGTGCCAGCAGTTTACGTGTTCCTAATGAAAAACTGTTTTTT	CASSLRVPNEKLFF
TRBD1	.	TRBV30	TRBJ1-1	TGTGCCTGGCAGGGGGCGGGGGACACTGAAGCTTTCTTT	CAWQGAGDTEAFF
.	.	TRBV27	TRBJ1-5	TGTGCCAGCAGAAGACAGAGCATAAGCAATCAGCCCCAGCATTTT	CASRRQSISNQPQHF
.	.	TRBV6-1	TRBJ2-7	TGTGCCAGCAGTGAAATAAGACTAGGAGCCTCACTCCGAGAGCAGTACTTC	CASSEIRLGASLREQYF
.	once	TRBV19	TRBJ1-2	TGTGCCAGTAGTATTGGGGCAGTCTATGGCTACACCTTC	CASSIGAVYGYTF
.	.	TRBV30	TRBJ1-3	TGTGCCTGGAGTGTACGACCAGGGGGAAACACCATATATTTT	CAWSVRPGGNTIYF
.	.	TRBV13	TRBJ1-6	TGTGCCAGCAGCTTATTTGCGGGGGCGAATAATTCACCCCTCCACTTT	CASSLFAGANNSPLHF
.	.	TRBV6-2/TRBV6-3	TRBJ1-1	TGTGCCAGCAGTTATCCCGGCCAGAACACTGAAGCTTTCTTT	CASSYPGQNTEAFF
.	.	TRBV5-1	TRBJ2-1	TGCGCCAGCAGCTTGCAACTAGCACTCAATGAGCAGTTCTTC	CASSLQLALNEQFF
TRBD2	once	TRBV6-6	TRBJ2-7	TGTGCCAGCAGTCGGACTAGCGGCCTCTACGAGCAGTACTTC	CASSRTSGLYEQYF
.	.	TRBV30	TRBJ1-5	TGTGCCTGGAGCCCGGGGGGCAATCAGCCCCAGCATTTT	CAWSPGGNQPQHF
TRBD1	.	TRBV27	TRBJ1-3	TGTGCCAGCAGTTTAGACAGGGGAGCTGGAAACACCATATATTTT	CASSLDRGAGNTIYF
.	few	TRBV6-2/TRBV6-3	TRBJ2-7	TGTGCCAGCAGTCCACACCACAGGGGAGGACACCACGAGCAGTACTTC	CASSPHHRGGHHEQYF
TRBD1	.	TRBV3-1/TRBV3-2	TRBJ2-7	TGTGCCAGCAGCCAAGCCCTCCATACCGGGACAGGAACCTACGAGCAGTACTTC	CASSQALHTGTGTYEQYF
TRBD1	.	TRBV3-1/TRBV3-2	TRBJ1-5	TGTGCCAGCAGCCAAGATCCCGGAGGGACAGCCATTAATCAGCTCCAGCATTTT	CASSQDPGGTAINQLQHF
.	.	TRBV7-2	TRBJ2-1	TGTGCCAGCAGCTTTTACGATGAGCAGTTCTTC	CASSFYDEQFF
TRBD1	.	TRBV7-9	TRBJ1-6	TGTGCCAGCAGCTTTACCTCGACAGGGACTAATTCACCCCTCCACTTT	CASSFTSTGTNSPLHF
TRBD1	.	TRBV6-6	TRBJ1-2	TGTGCCAGCAGTTACTGGACAGGGGCGGGCTACACCTTC	CASSYWTGAGYTF
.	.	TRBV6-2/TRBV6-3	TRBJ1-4	TGTGCCAGCAGTGGCTACAGGCTTGCAACTAATGAAAAACTGTTTTTT	CASSGYRLATNEKLFF
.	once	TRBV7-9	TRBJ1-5	TGTGCCAGCAGCTCGACCCACTTCCTGGGCAATCAGCCCCAGCATTTT	CASSSTHFLGNQPQHF
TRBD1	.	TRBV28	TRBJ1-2	TGTGCCAGCCGGACAGGGGTCGATGGCTACACCTTC	CASRTGVDGYTF
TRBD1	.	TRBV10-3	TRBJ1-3	TGTGCCACGCAGACAGGGACTGACACCATATATTTT	CATQTGTDTIYF
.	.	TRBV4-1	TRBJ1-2	TGCGCCAGCAGCCTGGGGAGGGGGGACTATGGCTACACCTTC	CASSLGRGDYGYTF
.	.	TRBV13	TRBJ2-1	TGTGCCAGCAGCCTAACCCCAGGGGAATACAATGAGCAGTTCTTC	CASSLTPGEYNEQFF
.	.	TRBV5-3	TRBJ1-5	TGTGCCAGAAGCTTGGCGAGTACAGTAGATCAGCCCCAGCATTTT	CARSLASTVDQPQHF
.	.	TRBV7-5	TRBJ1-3	TGTGTCAGAAGCTTAAGGTCTCTCTTTTCCGGAAACACCATATATTTT	CVRSLRSLFSGNTIYF
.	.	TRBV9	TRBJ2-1	TGTGCCAGCAGCGCTATCCCAGGGAAATCCTACAATGAGCAGTTCTTC	CASSAIPGKSYNEQFF
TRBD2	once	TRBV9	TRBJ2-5	TGTGCCAGCAGCGTAGGACTAGCGGGAGGGCCGGTCCAGTACTTC	CASSVGLAGGPVQYF
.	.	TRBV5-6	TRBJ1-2	TGTGCCAGCAGACCGGTTCGAGAGGGGAACCATGGCTACACCTTC	CASRPVREGNHGYTF
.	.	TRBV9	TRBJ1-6	TGTGCCAGCAGCGTATGGGGCCTTGCGGATTCACCCCTCCACTTT	CASSVWGLADSPLHF
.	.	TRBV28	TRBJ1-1	TGTGCCAGCAGATGGGGTGGTATGAACACTGAAGCTTTCTTT	CASRWGGMNTEAFF
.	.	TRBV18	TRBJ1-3	TGTGCCAGCTCCCCAGACAGTAACTCTGGAAACACCATATATTTT	CASSPDSNSGNTIYF
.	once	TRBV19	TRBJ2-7	TGTGCCAGTAGTATAGAGGGGACCCAAGGCTACGAGCAGTACTTC	CASSIEGTQGYEQYF